What follows describes a single T cell receptor (beta chain). The target antigen is unknown. Per the germline V gene, CDR1 is DFQATT and CDR2 is SNEGSKA (reference sequence). The CDR3 sequence is 15 residues long. Between the trimmed V and J ends, which lost 0 bases and 4 bases, there was a span of 15 bases. The data are from a study of response to subunit inactivated influenza vaccine. Broader study findings: Every seasonal influenza vaccination brings in few new T cells, the authors suggested.

TCRdb called the RT-PCR reads again in MiXCR, with one record for every CDR3 protein. This sample has 550,000 to 800,000 distinct CDR3 sequences, with approximately 14% found just once. The TCR comes from a middle-aged man who received an inactivated influenza vaccine. This chain joins TRBV20-1 and TRBJ2-5, with D tentatively TRBD1 or TRBD2 (7 bases each). The sample here was PBMCs from blood, taken 12 days after vaccination. For the CDR3, the DNA is TGCAGTGCTAGAGACATGGGCAGGGGGGGAGAGACCCAGTACTTC. This gives the protein CSARDMGRGGETQYF.